Presented here are 12 T cell receptor beta chains from one specimen sequenced in a study of T cells in localized non-small cell lung cancer. This table comes from immunoSEQ multiplex PCR, and its TCRdb copy is limited to in-frame clones, with some not included. The sample includes 35,000 to 40,000 clones, over 70% of them seen just once. Sequencing was performed on peripheral blood, taken before any cancer treatment. Receptors originate from a woman between 35 and 70 years old with stage I lung adenocarcinoma.

CDR3 in DNA: TGTGCCAGCTCACCACAACAGGGTCGAAACACCATATATTTT. Amino acids: CASSPQQGRNTIYF. The rearrangement links TRBV18 to TRBJ1-3; weak D call: TRBD1 (6 bases). The CDR3 consists of 14 residues. V lost 1 base to trimming and J lost 5 bases, with 9 bases between them. CDR1 is KGHSH and CDR2 is LQKENI in the germline V gene.

The chain is built from TRBV29-1 and TRBJ2-2, with 8 bases that match TRBD2. Germline V lookup: CDR1 SQVTM, CDR2 ANQGSEA. This CDR3 has 18 residues. With V trimmed by 4 bases and J by 2 bases, 15 bases remained unmatched. DNA for the CDR3: TGCAGCGTTGGGTACTCGGGGCTAGCGGGTTATAACACCGGGGAGCTGTTTTTT. Translating it yields CSVGYSGLAGYNTGELFF.

The chain joins TRBV10-3 to TRBJ2-3; tentatively, D is TRBD2 (6 bases). Germline CDR1 is ENHRY and CDR2 is SYGVKD. The CDR3 has 15 amino acids. The V end was cut by 3 bases, the J end by 0 bases, with 10 bases between. The CDR3 sequence: CAISDSRGSTDTQYF. CDR3 nucleotide sequence: TGTGCCATCAGTGATTCCCGGGGGAGCACAGATACGCAGTATTTT.

The J gene is TRBJ2-2, the V gene TRBV5-1; D might be TRBD1 or TRBD2, each matching 5 bases. V was cut by 7 bases and J by 0 bases, with 13 bases left in between. The CDR3 has 15 residues. The germline V gene encodes CDR1 SGHRS and CDR2 YFSETQ. CDR3 sequence (DNA): TGCGCCAGCGCCTTGGGACGTTCGAACACCGGGGAGCTGTTTTTT. Residues: CASALGRSNTGELFF.

In this sample, this clone turned up once. The junction shows a germline mismatch at one end, possibly a read error. The V call is TRBV7-7, the J call TRBJ2-1, with a possible D match to TRBD2 (6 bases). The CDR3 is made up of 15 amino acids. Germline CDR1 and CDR2: SSHAT and FNYEAQ (reference sequence). This chain's CDR3 is CASSLGSGVYNEQFF. CDR3 DNA sequence: TGTGCTAGCAGCTTGGGGTCGGGAGTCTACAATGAGCAGTTCTTC.

The chain employs TRBV5-1 and TRBJ1-3; D ambiguous. With 0 bases removed from V and 3 bases from J, the gap between germline ends came to 7 bases. The CDR3 totals 14 residues. The V gene's germline CDR1 is SGHRS and CDR2 YFSETQ. The CDR3 sequence: CASSLGGIGNTIYF. CDR3 sequence (DNA): TGCGCCAGCAGCTTGGGAGGGATTGGAAACACCATATATTTT.

V is TRBV6-5 and J is TRBJ1-2; unclear D gene. The ends were cut back, 6 bases at V and 3 bases at J, with 14 bases in the middle. This CDR3 has 14 residues. CDR1 and CDR2 from the germline V gene are MNHEY and SVGAGI. CDR3 nucleotides: TGTGCCAGCAGCCGGGCCAGGAAGGACTATGGCTACACCTTC. Its translation is CASSRARKDYGYTF.

This rearrangement joins TRBV5-1 to TRBJ1-5; perhaps TRBD1 as D (6 bases). This CDR3 region has 15 residues. Looked up from germline, CDR1 is SGHRS and CDR2 is YFSETQ. The V end lost 1 base, the J end lost 3 bases, and 11 bases lay between the germline ends. The CDR3 region has the DNA TGCGCCAGCAGCTTGTTTACAGGGCCCAATCAGCCCCAGCATTTT. Translated: CASSLFTGPNQPQHF.

This rearrangement joins TRBV2 to TRBJ2-3; D possibly corresponds to TRBD1 (6 bases). CDR1 is SNHLY and CDR2 is FYNNEI in the germline V gene. V was trimmed by 1 base and J by 0 bases, leaving 11 bases between them. The CDR3 is made up of 16 amino acids. CDR3 nucleotide sequence: TGTGCCAGCAGTGAAGACAGGGCCCCTAGCACAGATACGCAGTATTTT. Translated: CASSEDRAPSTDTQYF. Using reference TRBV2 and TRBJ2-3 for the parts outside the CDR3, the full variable domain is EPEVTQTPSHQVTQMGQEVILRCVPISNHLYFYWYRQILGQKVEFLVSFYNNEISEKSEIFDDQFSVERPDGSNFTLKIRSTKLEDSAMYFCASSEDRAPSTDTQYFGPGTRLTVL.

The rearrangement uses TRBV7-3 and TRBJ2-7; 8 bases are a match to TRBD1. Unmatched junction bases numbered 6, after V lost 2 bases and J lost 3 bases. Germline CDR1 and CDR2: SGHTA and FQGTGA. The CDR3 has 15 residues. CDR3 region: CASSLGQGAFYEQYF. The DNA for the CDR3 is TGTGCCAGCAGCTTAGGTCAGGGGGCTTTCTACGAGCAGTACTTC.

This rearrangement joins TRBV28 to TRBJ2-2; D gene unclear. Germline-derived CDR1 and CDR2 are MDHEN and SYDVKM. This CDR3 is built from 15 residues. V gave up 4 bases and J gave up 3 bases, with 12 bases separating them. For the CDR3, the DNA is TGTGCCAGCAGTTCCTATCCAGGAGACACCGGGGAGCTGTTTTTT. It specifies CASSSYPGDTGELFF.

This sequence joins TRBV5-1 and TRBJ2-2; 12 bases line up with TRBD1. Germline lookup yields CDR1 SGHRS and CDR2 YFSETQ. Germline trimming cut 4 bases from V and 3 bases from J; bases unmatched to any gene: 4. There are 16 residues in the CDR3. CDR3 sequence (DNA): TGCGCCAGCAGCCCAGGGGACAGGGGGCACACCGGGGAGCTGTTTTTT. Translated, it gives CASSPGDRGHTGELFF.